This is a list of T cell receptor beta chains from one sample in a study of T cell changes during pregnancy in multiple sclerosis. Here immunoSEQ multiplex PCR was the method, and the copy in TCRdb shows in-frame clones only, minus some. Of just under 50,000 clones listed, around 94% were seen once; the top ten hold 0.31%. Sequenced material: CD4+ T cells from peripheral blood mononuclear cells, taken in the third trimester of pregnancy. The receptors were sampled from a female donor with multiple sclerosis, enrolled in a pregnancy study. The CDR3 runs from the conserved cysteine through the conserved F or W. Fields, in order: clone size, J gene, V gene, D gene, CDR3 DNA, CDR3 protein. The D gene is left open where the match is weak. Clone size appears in some rows only: once, few, many, or a class for an expanded clone.

size: NA; J: TRBJ2-6; V: TRBV27; D: NA; DNA: TGTGCCAGCACCCACCGCTTGGCAGCTCAGGGGGGGGCCAACGTCCTGACTTTC; CDR3: CASTHRLAAQGGANVLTF
size: NA; J: TRBJ2-3; V: TRBV25-1; D: TRBD2; DNA: TGTGCCAGCAGTGAAAGGACTAGCGGGAGCACAGATACGCAGTATTTT; CDR3: CASSERTSGSTDTQYF
size: NA; J: TRBJ2-3; V: TRBV5-1; D: NA; DNA: TGCGCCAGCAGCTTAACGGTGCTGGGCACAGATACGCAGTATTTT; CDR3: CASSLTVLGTDTQYF
size: NA; J: TRBJ1-2; V: TRBV5-1; D: NA; DNA: TGCGCCAGCAGCCTGGACGGTTACCGTGTGGACTATGGCTACACCTTC; CDR3: CASSLDGYRVDYGYTF
size: once; J: TRBJ2-2; V: TRBV4-1; D: TRBD2; DNA: TGCGCCAGCAGCCAAGTCGGGGGGGCCGGGGAGCTGTTTTTT; CDR3: CASSQVGGAGELFF
size: NA; J: TRBJ2-7; V: TRBV29-1; D: TRBD1; DNA: TGCAGCGTGAGGGGGCAAATCGACTCCTACGAGCAGTACTTC; CDR3: CSVRGQIDSYEQYF
size: NA; J: TRBJ1-5; V: TRBV5-1; D: NA; DNA: TGCGCCAGCAGCTTGGAGGCGGGAATGAATCAGCCCCAGCATTTT; CDR3: CASSLEAGMNQPQHF
size: NA; J: TRBJ2-5; V: TRBV7-9; D: TRBD2; DNA: TGTGCCAGCAGCTATAAGGGACGGGAGGAAGAGACCCAGTACTTC; CDR3: CASSYKGREEETQYF
size: NA; J: TRBJ2-2; V: TRBV28; D: NA; DNA: TGCGCCAGCAGTTTATGGCGAGAGAACACCGGGGAGCTGTTTTTT; CDR3: CASSLWRENTGELFF
size: once; J: TRBJ2-7; V: TRBV5-3; D: NA; DNA: TGTGCCAGAAGCTTGCCTGGGCCCTACGAGCAGTACTTC; CDR3: CARSLPGPYEQYF
size: once; J: TRBJ1-4; V: TRBV11-3; D: NA; DNA: TGTGCCAGCAGCAAGCACTATGCAACTAATGAAAAACTGTTTTTT; CDR3: CASSKHYATNEKLFF
size: NA; J: TRBJ2-5; V: TRBV9; D: TRBD1; DNA: TGTGCCAGCAGCGTAGGGACAGGGGGCGGGGAGACCCAGTACTTC; CDR3: CASSVGTGGGETQYF
size: once; J: TRBJ1-3; V: TRBV13; D: NA; DNA: TGTGCCAGCAGCTTTCTACAGGCGGCTGGAAACACCATATATTTT; CDR3: CASSFLQAAGNTIYF
size: NA; J: TRBJ2-2; V: TRBV19; D: NA; DNA: TGTGCCAGTAGTATAGCCCCCCAGGCGGGGGAGCTGTTTTTT; CDR3: CASSIAPQAGELFF
size: NA; J: TRBJ2-3; V: TRBV11-2; D: TRBD2; DNA: TGTGCCAGCAGCTCTGGACTAGCGGGAGTGGATACGCAGTATTTT; CDR3: CASSSGLAGVDTQYF
size: NA; J: TRBJ2-1; V: TRBV7-2; D: NA; DNA: TGTGCCAGCAGCGAGGGATCCTACAATGAGCAGTTCTTC; CDR3: CASSEGSYNEQFF
size: NA; J: TRBJ2-1; V: TRBV2; D: TRBD2; DNA: TGTGCCAGCATCGTGCTAGCGGGAGTGAGGAATGAGCAGTTCTTC; CDR3: CASIVLAGVRNEQFF
size: few; J: TRBJ1-2; V: TRBV9; D: NA; DNA: TGTGCCAGCAGCGTACATAGGGGTGGCTACACCTTC; CDR3: CASSVHRGGYTF
size: NA; J: TRBJ2-7; V: TRBV20-1; D: TRBD2; DNA: TGCAGTGCTAGATCTGGGACTAGGGAGTACTTC; CDR3: CSARSGTREYF
size: NA; J: TRBJ1-2; V: TRBV11-1; D: NA; DNA: TGTGCCAGCAGCTTAGGAGTGACGGGGATCGGCTACACCTTC; CDR3: CASSLGVTGIGYTF
size: NA; J: TRBJ2-1; V: TRBV6-6; D: TRBD1; DNA: TGTGCCATCGCGACAGGGGGGACCTACAATGAGCAGTTCTTC; CDR3: CAIATGGTYNEQFF
size: NA; J: TRBJ1-6; V: TRBV6-1; D: NA; DNA: TGTGCCAGCAGTGCCCCCCCGGGTGCTTATAATTCACCCCTCCACTTT; CDR3: CASSAPPGAYNSPLHF
size: NA; J: TRBJ2-2; V: TRBV18; D: TRBD2; DNA: TGTGCCAGCTCAGACCGACTAGCGGACACCGGGGAGCTGTTTTTT; CDR3: CASSDRLADTGELFF
size: NA; J: TRBJ1-6; V: TRBV27; D: NA; DNA: TGTGCCAGCAGTTTATGGGGGGACTCCTATAATTCACCCCTCCACTTT; CDR3: CASSLWGDSYNSPLHF
size: NA; J: TRBJ1-4; V: TRBV10-3; D: NA; DNA: TGTGCCATTTCGGACACCTCCATTAATGAAAAACTGTTTTTT; CDR3: CAISDTSINEKLFF
size: NA; J: TRBJ2-1; V: TRBV4-3; D: NA; DNA: TGCGCCAGCAGCCAAGATGGGCTAAAAACAAATGAGCAGTTCTTC; CDR3: CASSQDGLKTNEQFF
size: NA; J: TRBJ2-6; V: TRBV7-6; D: NA; DNA: TGTGCCAGCAGCTCGACAGTAGCTGGGGCCAACGTCCTGACTTTC; CDR3: CASSSTVAGANVLTF
size: NA; J: TRBJ2-5; V: TRBV5-1; D: TRBD1; DNA: TGCGCCAGCAGCGGGGGACAGTACCAAGAGACCCAGTACTTC; CDR3: CASSGGQYQETQYF
size: NA; J: TRBJ2-1; V: TRBV18; D: TRBD2; DNA: TGTGCCAGCTCTATGCGGGGGTCGAATGAGCAGTTCTTC; CDR3: CASSMRGSNEQFF
size: NA; J: TRBJ2-3; V: TRBV4-1; D: NA; DNA: TGCGCCAGCAGCCAAGATCTGGGAGGCGGGGCTCGCACAGATACGCAGTATTTT; CDR3: CASSQDLGGGARTDTQYF
size: NA; J: TRBJ1-2; V: TRBV6-5; D: TRBD1; DNA: TGTGCCAGCAGGGGGACAGATGGAATCTATGGCTACACCTTC; CDR3: CASRGTDGIYGYTF
size: NA; J: TRBJ1-2; V: TRBV5-5; D: NA; DNA: TGTGCCAGCAGCTTGGTGGTCACGGACTATGGCTACACCTTC; CDR3: CASSLVVTDYGYTF
size: NA; J: TRBJ1-2; V: TRBV13; D: NA; DNA: TGTGCCAGCAGCTTAAGCGGGGGGCGGATTGGCTACACCTTC; CDR3: CASSLSGGRIGYTF
size: NA; J: TRBJ2-7; V: TRBV18; D: TRBD2; DNA: TGTGCCAGCTCACCGCCCGGACTAGCGGGCAGCTCCTACGAGCAGTACTTC; CDR3: CASSPPGLAGSSYEQYF
size: NA; J: TRBJ1-3; V: TRBV4-1; D: TRBD1; DNA: TGCGCCAGCAGCCAGCCCCGACAGGGCTCTGGAAACACCATATATTTT; CDR3: CASSQPRQGSGNTIYF
size: NA; J: TRBJ2-1; V: TRBV30; D: NA; DNA: TGTGCCTGGAGGCCGGGACTTTACAATGAGCAGTTCTTC; CDR3: CAWRPGLYNEQFF
size: NA; J: TRBJ2-7; V: TRBV5-5; D: TRBD2; DNA: TGTGCCAGCAGCTTGGTTCGACTAGCGGGGGTAAGGCAGTACTTC; CDR3: CASSLVRLAGVRQYF
size: NA; J: TRBJ2-1; V: TRBV6-6; D: TRBD1; DNA: TGTGCCAGCACCCCAGGCTCGGGACAGCGTTACAATGAGCAGTTCTTC; CDR3: CASTPGSGQRYNEQFF
size: NA; J: TRBJ2-7; V: TRBV6-5; D: NA; DNA: TGTGCCAGCAGTTACCTGGGGGGTGAGCAGTACTTC; CDR3: CASSYLGGEQYF